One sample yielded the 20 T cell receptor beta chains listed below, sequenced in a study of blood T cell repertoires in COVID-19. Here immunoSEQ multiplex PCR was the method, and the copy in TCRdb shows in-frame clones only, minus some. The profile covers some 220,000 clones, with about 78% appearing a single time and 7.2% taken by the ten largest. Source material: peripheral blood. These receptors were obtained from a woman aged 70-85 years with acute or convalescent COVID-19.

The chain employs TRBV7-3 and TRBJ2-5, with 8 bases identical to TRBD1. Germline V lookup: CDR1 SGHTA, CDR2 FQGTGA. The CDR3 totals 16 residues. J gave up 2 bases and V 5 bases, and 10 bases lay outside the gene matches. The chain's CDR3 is CASSQYGTGRQETQYF. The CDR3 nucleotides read TGTGCCAGCAGCCAATATGGGACAGGCCGACAAGAGACCCAGTACTTC.

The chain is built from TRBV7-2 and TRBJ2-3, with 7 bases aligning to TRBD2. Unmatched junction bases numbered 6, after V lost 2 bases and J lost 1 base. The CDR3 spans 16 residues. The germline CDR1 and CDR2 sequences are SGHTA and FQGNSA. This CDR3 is CASSLLGRAGTDTQYF. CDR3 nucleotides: TGTGCCAGCAGCTTATTGGGGAGGGCGGGCACAGATACGCAGTATTTT. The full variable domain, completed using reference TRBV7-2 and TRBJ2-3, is GAGVSQSPSNKVTEKGKDVELRCDPISGHTALYWYRQSLGQGLEFLIYFQGNSAPDKSGLPSDRFSAERTGGSVSTLTIQRTQQEDSAVYLCASSLLGRAGTDTQYFGPGTRLTVL.

Written as DNA, the CDR3 is TGTGCCACCAGTGATTGGCTAGCGGGGGGGCCCGGGGAGCTGTTTTTT. Its translation: CATSDWLAGGPGELFF. The V call is TRBV24-1, the J call TRBJ2-2, with TRBD2 matching over 12 bases. CDR1 is KGHDR, CDR2 SFDVKD, per germline. The V segment lost 2 bases and the J segment 6 bases; nucleotides outside the gene matches: 3. The CDR3 covers 16 residues.

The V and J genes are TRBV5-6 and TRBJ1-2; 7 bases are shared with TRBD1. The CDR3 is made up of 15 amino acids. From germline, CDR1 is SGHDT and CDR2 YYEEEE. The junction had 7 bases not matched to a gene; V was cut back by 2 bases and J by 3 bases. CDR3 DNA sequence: TGTGCCAGCAGCTTTGGTGTAGGGGGCGACTATGGCTACACCTTC. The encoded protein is CASSFGVGGDYGYTF.

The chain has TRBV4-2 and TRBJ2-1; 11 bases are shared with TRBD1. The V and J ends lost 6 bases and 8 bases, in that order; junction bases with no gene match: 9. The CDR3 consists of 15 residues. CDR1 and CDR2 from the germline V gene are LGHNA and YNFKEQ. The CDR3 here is CASRRTGGNPDEQFF. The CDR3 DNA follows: TGTGCCAGCAGGCGGACAGGGGGCAATCCCGATGAGCAGTTCTTC.

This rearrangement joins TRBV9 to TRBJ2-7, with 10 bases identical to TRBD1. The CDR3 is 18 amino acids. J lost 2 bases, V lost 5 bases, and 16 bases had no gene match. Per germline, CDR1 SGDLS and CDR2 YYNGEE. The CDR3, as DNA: TGTGCCAGCAGGGGCAAAACAAACGGGACAGGGGAAACCTACGAGCAGTACGTC. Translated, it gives CASRGKTNGTGETYEQYV.

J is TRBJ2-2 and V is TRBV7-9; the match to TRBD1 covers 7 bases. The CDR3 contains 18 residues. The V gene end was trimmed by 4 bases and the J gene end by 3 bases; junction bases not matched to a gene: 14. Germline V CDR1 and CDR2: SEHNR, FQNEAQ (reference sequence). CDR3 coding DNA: TGTGCCAGCAGCTCCCTTTTCCCTGACAGGGCTTACACCGGGGAGCTGTTTTTT. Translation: CASSSLFPDRAYTGELFF.

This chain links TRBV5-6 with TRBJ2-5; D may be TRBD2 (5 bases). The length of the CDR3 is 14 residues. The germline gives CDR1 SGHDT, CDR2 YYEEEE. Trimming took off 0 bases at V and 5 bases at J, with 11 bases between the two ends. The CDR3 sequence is CASSLGRSGETQYF. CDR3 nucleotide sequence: TGTGCCAGCAGCTTGGGCAGGTCGGGGGAGACCCAGTACTTC. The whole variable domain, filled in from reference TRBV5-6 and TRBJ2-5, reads DAGVTQSPTHLIKTRGQQVTLRCSPKSGHDTVSWYQQALGQGPQFIFQYYEEEERQRGNFPDRFSGHQFPNYSSELNVNALLLGDSALYLCASSLGRSGETQYFGPGTRLLVL.

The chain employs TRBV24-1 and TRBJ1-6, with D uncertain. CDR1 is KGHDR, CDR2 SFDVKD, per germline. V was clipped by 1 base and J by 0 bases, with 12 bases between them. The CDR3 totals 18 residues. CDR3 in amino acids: CATSDFSGPSSYNSPLHF. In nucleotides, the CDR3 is TGTGCCACCAGTGATTTTTCAGGCCCGAGCTCCTATAATTCACCCCTCCACTTT.

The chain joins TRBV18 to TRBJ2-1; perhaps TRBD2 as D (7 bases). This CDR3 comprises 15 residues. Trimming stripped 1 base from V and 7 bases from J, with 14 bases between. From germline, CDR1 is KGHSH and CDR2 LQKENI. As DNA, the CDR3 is TGTGCCAGCTCACCACGGGGGGGCGCGGATAATGAGCAGTTCTTC. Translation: CASSPRGGADNEQFF.

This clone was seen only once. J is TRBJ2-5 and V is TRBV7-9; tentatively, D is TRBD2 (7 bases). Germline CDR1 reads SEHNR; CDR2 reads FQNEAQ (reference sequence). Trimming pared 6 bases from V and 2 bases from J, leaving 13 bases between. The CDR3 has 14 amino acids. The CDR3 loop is CASSLQGLQETQYF. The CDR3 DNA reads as TGTGCCAGCAGTCTACAGGGACTACAAGAGACCCAGTACTTC.

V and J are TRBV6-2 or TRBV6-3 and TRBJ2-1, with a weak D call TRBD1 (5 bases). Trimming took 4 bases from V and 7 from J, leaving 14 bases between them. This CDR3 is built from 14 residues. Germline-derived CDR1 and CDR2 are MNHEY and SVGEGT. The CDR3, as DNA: TGTGCCAGCAGTTTATCGCAGGGCTTAAATGAGCAGTTCTTC. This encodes CASSLSQGLNEQFF.

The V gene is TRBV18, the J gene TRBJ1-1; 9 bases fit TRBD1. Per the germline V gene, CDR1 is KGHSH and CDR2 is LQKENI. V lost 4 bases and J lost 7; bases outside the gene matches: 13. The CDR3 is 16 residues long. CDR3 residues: CASSHTGGTRTDEAFF. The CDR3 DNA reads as TGTGCCAGCTCACACACAGGGGGCACTAGAACAGATGAAGCTTTCTTT.

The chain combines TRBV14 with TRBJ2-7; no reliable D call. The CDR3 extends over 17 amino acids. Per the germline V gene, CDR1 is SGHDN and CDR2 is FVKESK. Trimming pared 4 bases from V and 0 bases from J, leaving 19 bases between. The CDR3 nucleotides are TGTGCCAGCAGCCCATTCCGGCACACCGAGGTCTCCTACGAGCAGTACTTC. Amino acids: CASSPFRHTEVSYEQYF.

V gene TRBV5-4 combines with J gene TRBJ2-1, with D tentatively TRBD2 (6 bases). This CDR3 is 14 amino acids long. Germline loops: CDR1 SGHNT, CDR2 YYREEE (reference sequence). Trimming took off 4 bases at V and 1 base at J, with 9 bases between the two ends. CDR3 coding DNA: TGTGCCAGCAGCCGGGACTCTTCCTACAATGAGCAGTTCTTC. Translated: CASSRDSSYNEQFF.

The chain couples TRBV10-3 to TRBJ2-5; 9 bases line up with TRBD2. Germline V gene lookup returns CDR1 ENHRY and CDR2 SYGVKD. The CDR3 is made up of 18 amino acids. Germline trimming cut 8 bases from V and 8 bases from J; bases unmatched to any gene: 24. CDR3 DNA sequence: TGTGCCATCCCTCTAGCGCAGGGACTAGCCCCTGGGCAAGGAACCCAGTACTTC. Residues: CAIPLAQGLAPGQGTQYF.

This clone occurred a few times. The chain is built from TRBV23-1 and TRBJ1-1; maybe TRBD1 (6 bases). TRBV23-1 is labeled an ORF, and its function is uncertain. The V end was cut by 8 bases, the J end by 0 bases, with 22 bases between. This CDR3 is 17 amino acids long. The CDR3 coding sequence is TGCGCCAGCGGGACAATTTACCTCAGGGGATTGAACACTGAAGCTTTCTTT. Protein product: CASGTIYLRGLNTEAFF.

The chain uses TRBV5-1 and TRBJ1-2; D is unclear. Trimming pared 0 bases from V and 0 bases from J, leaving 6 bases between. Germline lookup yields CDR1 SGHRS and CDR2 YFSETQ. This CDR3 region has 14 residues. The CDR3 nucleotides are TGCGCCAGCAGCTTGGCCAGGACTAACTATGGCTACACCTTC. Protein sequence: CASSLARTNYGYTF.

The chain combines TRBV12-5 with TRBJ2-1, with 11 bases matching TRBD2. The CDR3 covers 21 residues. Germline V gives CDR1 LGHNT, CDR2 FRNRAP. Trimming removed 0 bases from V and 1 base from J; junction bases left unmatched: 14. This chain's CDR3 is CASGLVRAALTSGASYNEQFF. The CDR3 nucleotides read TGTGCTAGTGGTTTGGTACGAGCAGCCTTGACTAGCGGGGCATCCTACAATGAGCAGTTCTTC.

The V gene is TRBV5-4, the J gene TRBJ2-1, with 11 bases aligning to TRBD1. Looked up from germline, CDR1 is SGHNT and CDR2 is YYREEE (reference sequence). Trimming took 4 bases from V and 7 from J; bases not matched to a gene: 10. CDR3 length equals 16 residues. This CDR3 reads CASSLRTGGAWNEQFF. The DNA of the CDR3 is TGTGCCAGCAGCCTACGGACAGGGGGCGCGTGGAATGAGCAGTTCTTC.